This T cell receptor (beta chain) was documented in a study of OX40 agonist ivuxolimab in advanced cancers. Data came from immunoSEQ multiplex PCR; TCRdb stores just in-frame clones and leaves some out. The data hold about 67,000 clones, with about 85% observed a single time. Samples were taken at baseline and on day 1 of cycles 4 and 7. Study results and caveats: Expanded clones tended on average to be more numerous among CD8+ T cells than CD4+.

With regard to this clone: The antigen is unknown.

The TCR was taken from an adult with an advanced solid tumor such as melanoma, head and neck, liver or kidney cancer. The material was CD4+ or CD8+ T cells sorted from blood, obtained in a trial of the OX40 agonist ivuxolimab.

The CDR3 is CASSRDSSYEQYF. CDR3 coding DNA: TGTGCCAGCAGCCGCGACAGCTCCTACGAGCAGTACTTC. J is TRBJ2-7 and V is TRBV27, with D tentatively TRBD1 (5 bases). V was shortened by 6 bases and J by 0 bases, with 9 bases between the two germline ends. Germline V gene data show CDR1 as MNHEY and CDR2 as SMNVEV (reference sequence). The CDR3 loop spans 13 amino acids.